This T cell receptor beta chain was identified in a study of cytomegalovirus exposure and HLA in healthy donors. General study results and limits: CMV serostatus alone was available as immune exposure information.

On this clone: Its antigen is currently unknown.

Trimming removed 8 bases from V and 3 bases from J, with 14 bases in between. From germline, CDR1 is MNHEY and CDR2 SMNVEV (reference sequence). This CDR3 is 14 amino acids long. Both 60 Vbeta primers and 13 Jbeta primers went into the PCR. Assay used: immunoSEQ multiplex PCR; TCRdb lists only in-frame clones, some missing. The sample consists of roughly 150,000 clones, over 75% of them appearing once. The rearrangement joins TRBV27 to TRBJ1-5; D might be TRBD1 (5 bases). The sample consisted of PBMCs. The TCR comes from a man aged 25-45 years in good health and CMV-seropositive. The DNA for the CDR3 is TGTGCCAGCGCCCTAGGGGCAGACAATCAGCCCCAGCATTTT. It yields the protein CASALGADNQPQHF.